This T cell receptor (beta chain) was retrieved from a study of control samples from healthy donors and cancer patients. This CDR3 contains 12 residues. Germline V gene sequence: CDR1 SGHDT, CDR2 YYEEEE. V shed 0 bases and J shed 7 bases, with 4 bases lying between them. Sequenced by immunoSEQ multiplex PCR; TCRdb stores in-frame clones only, minus some. The data contain roughly 170,000 clones, 85% to 95% of them singletons. This clonotype was sampled from a young woman in good health. Source material: blood. The genes are TRBV5-6 and TRBJ2-2; D unclear. CDR3 residues: CASSLGYGELFF. In DNA form, the CDR3 reads TGTGCCAGCAGCTTGGGGTACGGGGAGCTGTTTTTT.